What follows is one T cell receptor (beta chain) and its context. Deletions cut 6 bases from V and 2 bases from J, with 13 bases between. The CDR3 runs to 14 residues. Germline lookup yields CDR1 MNHEY and CDR2 SVGAGI. This sample is part of a study of CD4+ T cells in melanoma. Method: immunoSEQ multiplex PCR; TCRdb's copy keeps in-frame clones and lacks some. Here the sample spans 20,000 or so clones, approximately 84% being singletons. The sample taken for sequencing was cells from a culture (not recorded whether cultured in vitro). V and J are TRBV6-5 and TRBJ1-2; weak D call: TRBD1 (5 bases). This TCR was sampled from a human donor with melanoma. The CDR3 here is CASRSGTANYGYTF. CDR3 nucleotides: TGTGCCAGCAGATCCGGGACGGCGAACTATGGCTACACCTTC.